This TCR beta chain is drawn from a study of control samples from healthy donors and cancer patients. There are 13 residues in the CDR3. V lost 3 bases to trimming and J lost 5 bases, with 11 bases between them. The germline V gene encodes CDR1 SGHAT and CDR2 FQNNGV. Produced via immunoSEQ multiplex PCR; TCRdb's table is partial and in-frame only. Seen here are about 130,000 clones, roughly 92% observed once, and the top ten hold 0.58%. The chain joins TRBV11-2 to TRBJ2-7; a possible D gene is TRBD1 (5 bases). The sequence was collected from a man older than 75 with head and neck cancer. The sample comprised PBMCs. The CDR3 sequence is CASSLGRANEQYF. CDR3 coding DNA: TGTGCCAGCAGCTTGGGCAGGGCGAACGAGCAGTACTTC.